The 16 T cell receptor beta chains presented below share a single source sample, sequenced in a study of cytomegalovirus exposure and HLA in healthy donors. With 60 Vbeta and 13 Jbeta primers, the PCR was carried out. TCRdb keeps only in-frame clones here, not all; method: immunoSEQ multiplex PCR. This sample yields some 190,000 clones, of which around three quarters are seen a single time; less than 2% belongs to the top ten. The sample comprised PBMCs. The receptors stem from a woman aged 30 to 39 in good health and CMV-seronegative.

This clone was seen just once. This CDR3 is CASSVSTDRESYGYTF. CDR3 DNA: TGTGCCAGCAGCGTATCGACTGACAGGGAATCCTATGGCTACACCTTC. V gene TRBV9 combines with J gene TRBJ1-2; TRBD1 aligns across 7 bases. Germline V CDR1 and CDR2: SGDLS, YYNGEE. The CDR3 totals 16 residues. Trimming took 1 base from V and 4 from J; bases not matched to a gene: 10.

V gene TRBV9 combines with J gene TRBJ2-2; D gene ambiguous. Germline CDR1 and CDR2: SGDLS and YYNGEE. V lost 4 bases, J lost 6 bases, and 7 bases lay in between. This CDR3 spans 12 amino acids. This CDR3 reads CASSFMSGELFF. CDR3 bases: TGTGCCAGCAGCTTCATGTCCGGGGAGCTGTTTTTT.

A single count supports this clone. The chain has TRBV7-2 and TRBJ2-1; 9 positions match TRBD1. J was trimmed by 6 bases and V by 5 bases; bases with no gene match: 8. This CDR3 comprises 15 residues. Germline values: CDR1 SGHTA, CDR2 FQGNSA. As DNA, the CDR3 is TGTGCCAGCAGCCCCTCGACAGGGGGGAGCAATGAGCAGTTCTTC. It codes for CASSPSTGGSNEQFF.

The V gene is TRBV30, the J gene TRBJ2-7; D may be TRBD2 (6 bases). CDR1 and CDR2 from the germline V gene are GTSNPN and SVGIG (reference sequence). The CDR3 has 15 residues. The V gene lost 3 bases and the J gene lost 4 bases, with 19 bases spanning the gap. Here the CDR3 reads CAWSYPGLRRYEQYF. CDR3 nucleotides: TGTGCCTGGAGCTACCCGGGACTCCGACGGTACGAGCAGTACTTC.

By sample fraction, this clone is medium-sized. This chain's CDR3 is CASSQDVPGGHNEQFF. The CDR3 DNA reads as TGCGCCAGCAGCCAAGATGTACCAGGGGGCCACAATGAGCAGTTCTTC. The V gene is TRBV4-3, the J gene TRBJ2-1; 8 bases fit TRBD1. V lost 0 bases, J lost 5 bases, and 6 bases stayed unmatched. The CDR3 runs 16 residues. CDR1 and CDR2 (germline): LGHNA, YSLEER.

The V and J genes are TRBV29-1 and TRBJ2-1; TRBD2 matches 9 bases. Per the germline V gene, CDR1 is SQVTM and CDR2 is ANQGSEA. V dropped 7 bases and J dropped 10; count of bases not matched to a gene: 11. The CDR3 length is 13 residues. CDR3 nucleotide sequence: TGCAGCGCCCGACTAGCGGTCGTGGTAGAGCAGTTCTTC. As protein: CSARLAVVVEQFF.

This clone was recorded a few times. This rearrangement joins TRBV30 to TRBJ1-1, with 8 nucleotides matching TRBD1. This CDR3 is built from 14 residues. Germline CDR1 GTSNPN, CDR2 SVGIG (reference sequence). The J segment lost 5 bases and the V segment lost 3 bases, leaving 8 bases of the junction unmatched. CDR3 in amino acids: CAWRRTGFGTEAFF. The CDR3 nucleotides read TGTGCCTGGAGGCGGACAGGGTTTGGGACTGAAGCTTTCTTT.

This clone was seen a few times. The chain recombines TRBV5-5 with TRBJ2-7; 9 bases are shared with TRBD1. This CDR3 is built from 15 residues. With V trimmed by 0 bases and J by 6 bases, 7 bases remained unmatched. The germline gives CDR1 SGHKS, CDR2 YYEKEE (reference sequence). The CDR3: CASSLGSRQGGEQYF. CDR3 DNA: TGTGCCAGCAGCTTGGGTTCCCGACAGGGGGGCGAGCAGTACTTC.

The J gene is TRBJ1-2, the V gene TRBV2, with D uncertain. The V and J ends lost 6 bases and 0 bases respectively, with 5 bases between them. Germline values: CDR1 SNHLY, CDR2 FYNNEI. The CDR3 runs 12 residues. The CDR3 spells CASRESNYGYTF. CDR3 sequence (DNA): TGTGCCAGCAGGGAGTCTAACTATGGCTACACCTTC.

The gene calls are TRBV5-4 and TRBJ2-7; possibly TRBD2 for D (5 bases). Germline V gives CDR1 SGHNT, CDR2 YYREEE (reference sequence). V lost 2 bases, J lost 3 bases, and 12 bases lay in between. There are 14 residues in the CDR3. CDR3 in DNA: TGTGCCAGCAGCTTAGCGGTAGGACGCTACGAGCAGTACTTC. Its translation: CASSLAVGRYEQYF.

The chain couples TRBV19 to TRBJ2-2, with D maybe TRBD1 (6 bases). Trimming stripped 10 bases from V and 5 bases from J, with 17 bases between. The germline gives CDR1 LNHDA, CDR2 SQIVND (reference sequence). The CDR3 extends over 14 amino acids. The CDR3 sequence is CATTFPRGTGELFF. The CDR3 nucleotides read TGTGCCACTACCTTCCCCAGGGGAACCGGGGAGCTGTTTTTT.

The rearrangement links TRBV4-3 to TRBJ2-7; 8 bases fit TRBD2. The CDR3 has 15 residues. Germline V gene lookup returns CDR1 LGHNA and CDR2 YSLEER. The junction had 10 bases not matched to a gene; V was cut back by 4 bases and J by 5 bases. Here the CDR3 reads CASSPRASGGHEQYF. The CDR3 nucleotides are TGCGCCAGCAGCCCTAGGGCCAGCGGGGGCCACGAGCAGTACTTC.

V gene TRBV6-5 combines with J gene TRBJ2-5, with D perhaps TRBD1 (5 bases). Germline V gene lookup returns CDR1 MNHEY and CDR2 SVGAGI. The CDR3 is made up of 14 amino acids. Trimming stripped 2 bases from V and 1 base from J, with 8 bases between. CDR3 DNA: TGTGCCAGCAGTTACAGCAGGGTCCAAGAGACCCAGTACTTC. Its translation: CASSYSRVQETQYF.

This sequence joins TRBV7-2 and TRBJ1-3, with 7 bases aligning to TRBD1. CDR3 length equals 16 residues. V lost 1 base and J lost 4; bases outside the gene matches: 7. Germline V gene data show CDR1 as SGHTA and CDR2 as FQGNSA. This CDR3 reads CASSLETGISGNTIYF. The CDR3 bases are TGTGCCAGCAGCTTAGAGACAGGGATATCCGGAAACACCATATATTTT. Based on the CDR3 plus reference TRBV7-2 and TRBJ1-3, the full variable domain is GAGVSQSPSNKVTEKGKDVELRCDPISGHTALYWYRQSLGQGLEFLIYFQGNSAPDKSGLPSDRFSAERTGGSVSTLTIQRTQQEDSAVYLCASSLETGISGNTIYFGEGSWLTVV.

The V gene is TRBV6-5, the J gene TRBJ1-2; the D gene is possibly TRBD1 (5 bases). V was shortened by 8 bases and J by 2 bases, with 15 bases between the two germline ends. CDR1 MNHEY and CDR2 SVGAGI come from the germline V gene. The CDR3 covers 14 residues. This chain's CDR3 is CASSRSRANYGYTF. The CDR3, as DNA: TGTGCCAGCTCTAGGAGCAGGGCCAACTATGGCTACACCTTC.

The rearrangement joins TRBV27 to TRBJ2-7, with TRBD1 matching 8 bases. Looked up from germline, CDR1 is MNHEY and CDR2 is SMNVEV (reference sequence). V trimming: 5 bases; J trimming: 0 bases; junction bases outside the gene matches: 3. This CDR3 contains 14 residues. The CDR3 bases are TGTGCCAGCAGTAGGGACAGGCTCTCCTACGAGCAGTACTTC. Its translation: CASSRDRLSYEQYF.